The present entry profiles one T cell receptor (beta chain) with its context. The sample belongs to a study of blood T cells in healthy people across ages. With a J-beta primer mix and a sample-barcoded 5' primer, a second PCR ran roughly 6 to 11 cycles. Through a template-switch adaptor with 12 random nucleotides, each cDNA molecule received a tag. TCRdb analysed the 5' RACE reads with MiXCR anew, one entry per CDR3 protein. Of over 1,500,000 distinct CDR3 sequences listed, about 39% were seen once; the top ten hold roughly 24%. CDR3 length: 16 residues. J was trimmed by 8 bases and V by 4 bases; bases with no gene match: 12. The germline gives CDR1 LGHNA, CDR2 YSLEER.

This chain links TRBV4-3 with TRBJ2-1, with 9 bases that match TRBD2. This TCR was recovered from a human donor in good health. The specimen was blood. CDR3 bases: TGCGCCAGCAGCCGGCTTAGCGGGGGCGCGGTGCATGAGCAGTTCTTC. This translates into CASSRLSGGAVHEQFF.